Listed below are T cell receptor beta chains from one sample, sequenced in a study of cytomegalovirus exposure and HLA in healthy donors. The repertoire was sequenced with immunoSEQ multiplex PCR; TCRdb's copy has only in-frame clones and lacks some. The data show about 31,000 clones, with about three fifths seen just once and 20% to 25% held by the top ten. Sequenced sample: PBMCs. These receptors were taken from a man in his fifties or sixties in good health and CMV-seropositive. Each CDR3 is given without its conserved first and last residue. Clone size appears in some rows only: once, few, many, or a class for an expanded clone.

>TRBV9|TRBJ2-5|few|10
ASSGPSATQY
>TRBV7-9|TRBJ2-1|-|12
ASSFQLEGYEQF
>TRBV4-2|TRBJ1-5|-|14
ASSQLGQGGNQPQH
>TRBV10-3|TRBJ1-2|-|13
AISEGGKGFYGYT
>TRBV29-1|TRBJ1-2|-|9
SVELDSRYT
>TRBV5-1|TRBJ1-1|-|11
ASSLAGGVEAF
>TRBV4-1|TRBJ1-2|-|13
ASSRSSSLIDGYT
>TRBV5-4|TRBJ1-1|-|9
ASRDRGRAF
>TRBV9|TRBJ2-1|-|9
ASSGQNEQF
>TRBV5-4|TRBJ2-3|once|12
ASSLSSATDTQY
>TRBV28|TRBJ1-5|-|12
ASSLTGSNQPQH
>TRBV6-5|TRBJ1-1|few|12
ASSYGEENTEAF
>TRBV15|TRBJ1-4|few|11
ATSRDPGEKLF
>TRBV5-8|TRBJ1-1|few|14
ASSLGQGEVGTEAF
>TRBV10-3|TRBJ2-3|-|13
AIRASGLRTDTQY
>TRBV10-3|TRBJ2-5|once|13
AISESWTGEETQY
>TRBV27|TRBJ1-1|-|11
ASSPVEASEAF
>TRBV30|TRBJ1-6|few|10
AWNIGHSPLH
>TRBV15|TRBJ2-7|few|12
ATSRDRSAYEQY
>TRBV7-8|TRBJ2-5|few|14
ASSLRTGEYRETQY
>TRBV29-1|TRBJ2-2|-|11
SVGRRGAGELF
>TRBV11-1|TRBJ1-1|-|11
ASSGRQGTEAF
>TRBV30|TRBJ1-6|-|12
AWNPEGYNSPLH
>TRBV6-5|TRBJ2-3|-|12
ASSLAVSTDTQY
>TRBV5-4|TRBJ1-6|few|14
ASSLDRSSYNSPLH
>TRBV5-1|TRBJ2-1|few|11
ASSFISYNEQF
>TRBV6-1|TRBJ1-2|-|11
ASSEKGAGGYT
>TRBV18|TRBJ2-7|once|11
ASSGSHSYEQY
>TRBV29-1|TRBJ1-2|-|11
SAWTGGNYGYT
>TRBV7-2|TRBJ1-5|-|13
ASSRMWGRGQPQH
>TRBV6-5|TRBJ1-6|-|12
ASSARQGYAPLH
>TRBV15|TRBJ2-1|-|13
ATSRGAGRNNEQF
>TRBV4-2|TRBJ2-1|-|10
ASSQVNGEQF
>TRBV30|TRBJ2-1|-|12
ASRDRGIANEQF
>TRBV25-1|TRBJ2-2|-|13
ASTSGQEGSGELF
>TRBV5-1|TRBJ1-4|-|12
ASSLEGGNEKLF
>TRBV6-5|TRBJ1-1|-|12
ASSPRGTNAEAF
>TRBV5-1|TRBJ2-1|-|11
ASSTDRGNEQF
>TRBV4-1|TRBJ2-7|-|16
ASSQNLGTSGRPYEQY
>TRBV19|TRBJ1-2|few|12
ASRGDSPNYGYT
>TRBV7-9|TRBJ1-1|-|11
ASSLRGNTEAF